This passage covers 8 T cell receptor beta chains from one sample sequenced in a study of blood T cells in healthy people across ages. For the second PCR, which ran for 7 to 11 cycles, a sample-barcoded 5' primer and a J-beta primer mix were used. Via MiXCR, TCRdb re-called the 5' RACE reads, giving one row per CDR3 protein. This table has some 940,000 distinct CDR3 sequences, about 29% appearing once. The same data also went into a second study, on T cells of mothers and their children.

Sequencing used blood. The receptors were sampled from a woman aged 40 to 49 in good health.

This clonotype appeared a few times. This chain joins TRBV12-3 or TRBV12-4 and TRBJ1-6, with a weak D call TRBD1 (5 bases). The CDR3 runs to 14 residues. Trimming pared 1 base from V and 7 bases from J, leaving 8 bases between. CDR3 sequence reads: CASSLGRENSPLHF. In DNA form, the CDR3 reads TGTGCCAGCAGTTTAGGCAGGGAGAATTCACCCCTCCACTTT.

This clonotype was found many times. This sequence joins TRBV20-1 and TRBJ2-1, with 7 bases that match TRBD1. Germline CDR1 and CDR2: DFQATT and SNEGSKA (reference sequence). V was clipped by 6 bases and J by 2 bases; unmatched bases: 7. The CDR3 has 14 residues. The CDR3 region has the DNA TGCAGTGCCTCGCCAGGGGGACCCTACAATGAGCAGTTCTTC. It codes for CSASPGGPYNEQFF.

This clonotype was detected many times. The chain links TRBV4-2 to TRBJ2-7; D is ambiguous. The V gene lost 3 bases and the J gene lost 0 bases, with 12 bases spanning the gap. The CDR3 is made up of 15 amino acids. CDR1 and CDR2 (germline): LGHNA, YNFKEQ. The CDR3 bases are TGTGCCAGCAGCCATAATTGGGATCTCTCCTACGAGCAGTACTTC. The encoded protein is CASSHNWDLSYEQYF.

The chain recombines TRBV4-1 with TRBJ1-1; no firm D call. Trimming shortened V by 2 bases and J by 0 bases, and 10 bases separated the two germline ends. The germline gives CDR1 MGHRA, CDR2 YSYEKL. The CDR3 has 15 residues. The CDR3 coding sequence is TGCGCCAGCAGCCAACCCCCCGGGCTGAACACTGAAGCTTTCTTT. Amino acid sequence: CASSQPPGLNTEAFF.

In this sample, this clonotype turned up a few times. The chain joins TRBV7-9 to TRBJ2-2; a weak D match, TRBD1 (5 bases). Germline CDR1 is SEHNR and CDR2 is FQNEAQ (reference sequence). V lost 6 bases, J lost 5 bases, and 10 bases lay in between. The CDR3 has 13 residues. CDR3 residues: CASSPPGTGELFF. CDR3 DNA: TGTGCCAGCAGTCCCCCAGGGACCGGGGAGCTGTTTTTT.

V is TRBV5-6 and J is TRBJ1-1, with D possibly TRBD1 on 6 matching bases. Germline V lookup: CDR1 SGHDT, CDR2 YYEEEE. There are 14 residues in the CDR3. Trimming removed 3 bases from V and 3 bases from J, with 12 bases in between. The CDR3 DNA sequence: TGTGCCAGCAGCTGGGGGACATCGTACACTGAAGCTTTCTTT. This sequence encodes CASSWGTSYTEAFF.

This clonotype turned up a few times. The chain carries TRBV2 and TRBJ2-1; weak D call: TRBD1 (6 bases). The CDR3 consists of 16 residues. Germline lookup yields CDR1 SNHLY and CDR2 FYNNEI. V was cut by 1 base and J by 2 bases, with 12 bases left in between. CDR3 region: CASSEEQGNTYNEQFF. CDR3 coding DNA: TGTGCCAGCAGTGAAGAACAGGGCAATACCTACAATGAGCAGTTCTTC.

In this sample, this clonotype turned up many times. The V gene is TRBV10-3, the J gene TRBJ2-7; TRBD1 might be the D (7 bases). The CDR3 is 13 residues long. Germline loops: CDR1 ENHRY, CDR2 SYGVKD. V was clipped by 2 bases and J by 6 bases, with 11 bases between them. The CDR3 is CAISEGGGGEQYF. CDR3 nucleotide sequence: TGTGCCATCAGTGAGGGAGGGGGCGGCGAGCAGTACTTC.